This T cell receptor beta chain derives from a study of beta chain features in type 1 diabetes. Study as a whole: Examination of sorted cells across all samples involved 100 million or so cells.

Expressed TCRB transcripts were sequenced after all isolated RNA was converted to cDNA. TCRdb's table, derived via immunoSEQ multiplex PCR, lists solely in-frame clones and lacks some. The sample holds around 500,000 clones, roughly 10% seen once. Blood was drawn once from each donor into heparinised tubes. The draws averaged approximately 120 mL. Germline CDR1 is MDHEN and CDR2 is SYDVKM. The CDR3 has 15 amino acids. The V end was cut by 7 bases, the J end by 8 bases, with 18 bases between. This rearrangement joins TRBV28 to TRBJ1-6; tentative D call: TRBD1 (5 bases). Sequenced input: naive CD4+ T cells from blood. This clonotype originated in a young woman in good health. CDR3 nucleotides: TGTGCCAGCAATTCGGGGGGGAGCCCGCATTCACCCCTCCACTTT. Its protein product is CASNSGGSPHSPLHF.